This TCR beta chain appears in the sequencing data of a study of CD8 T cells in Susac syndrome (dated by TCRdb to the late 2010s). A note on the overall study: Whether CD8+ T cell activation and differentiation in Susac syndrome was antigen driven was tested using repertoire sequencing.

RNA was extracted using the RNeasy kit, and about 0.45 to 1 microgram was reverse transcribed with random hexamers. The immunoSEQ multiplex PCR assay, which covers 54 Vbeta and 13 Jbeta segments, was used to amplify TCR beta CDR3 regions. PCR amplification bias was corrected using a synthetic template baseline for primer optimization and computational correction. Per the source publication's procedure: Only productive sequences were kept, with reads annotated to V, D and J genes according to IMGT and analyzed in immunoSEQ Analyzer. Clonality was calculated as one minus the Shannon entropy normalized by log2 of the number of productive unique sequences. For each patient and control, public and private clones were evaluated within the 100 most prevalent clones. Susac-specific clones were defined as absent from healthy and MS cohorts, roughly 1,100 published viral clones and other ImmuneACCESS disease sequences. Using fastp trimming at Q25 and MiXCR clonotype assembly, TCRdb reanalyzed the public sequencing data and kept in-frame beta chains. Each CDR3 protein appears once, grouped with its most common genes and DNA. These V and J calls originate from TCRdb's pipeline instead of the authors' own analysis. The sample table shows about 180,000 distinct CDR3 sequences, and roughly 95% are seen once. Approximately 0.09% of the sample lies in the top ten.

A remark on this clonotype: What this receptor recognizes is not known. Nothing much larger sits one base from this clone, and base qualities are not available.

Here is what the overall study found, with its caveats: The TCR sequencing and HLA analysis was acknowledged to have included a relatively small number of individuals.

Peripheral blood CD8+ and CD4+ T cells from healthy donors, Susac syndrome patients and multiple sclerosis patients were profiled using high-throughput TCR beta sequencing. The multiple sclerosis controls were treatment-naive patients who had stable or active relapsing-remitting disease and met the revised McDonald criteria. Bulk CD8+ and CD4+ T cells were purified by magnetic negative isolation, whereas CD8+ TEMRA cells were enriched by FACS. Blood was collected in EDTA tubes and processed within 24 hours, with PBMCs isolated through density gradient centrifugation. PBMCs intended for TCR sequencing were cryopreserved in liquid nitrogen and thawed later in a water bath at 37 degrees C. Purity of sorted or isolated CD4+, CD8+ and CD8+ TEMRA cells was at least 90%. This TCR was sampled from a human donor with multiple sclerosis. The sequenced sample was CD4+ T cells from PBMCs.

The CDR3 reads CSATQPGGTGGNEQFF. The sequenced DNA is TGCAGTGCTACCCAACCCGGGGGGACAGGCGGCAATGAGCAGTTCTTC. The chain is assembled from TRBV20-1 and TRBJ2-1; the best D guess is TRBD1, with 8 bases matching. From the cysteine up to the phenylalanine, the CDR3 has a length of 16 residues. Only CDR3 DNA remains: 48 bases, in frame from the first base. V drops 4 bases and J drops 6 bases, leaving 22 bases in between. As encoded in the germline V gene (reference sequence), CDR1 is DFQATT while CDR2 is SNEGSKA.